A few counts support the clone carrying this T cell receptor (beta chain). What it recognizes is unknown. Trimming shortened V by 5 bases and J by 9 bases, and 11 bases separated the two germline ends. This CDR3 is built from 12 residues. Per germline, CDR1 LNHDA and CDR2 SQIVND (reference sequence). This specimen comes from a study of T cell repertoires in aging, cancer and after chemotherapy. Study-level information: Donors were grouped into six age bands spanning 30 or younger through 70 or older. Over several months to years, re-sampled healthy donor repertoires clearly shared clones.

Study-wide results and limits: In healthy donors, age-related TCR diversity loss mainly reflected lost richness. Compared with age-matched healthy donors, untreated hematological or solid cancer patients showed higher blood TCR clonality.

The template was genomic DNA from peripheral blood, not RNA. TRB rearrangements spanning V, D and J were amplified using mixed TRB-A/B primers. TCRdb called the multiplex PCR reads again in MiXCR, with one record for every CDR3 protein. The sample consists of about 7,100 distinct CDR3 sequences, roughly 37% of them appearing once. The receptor was isolated from a human donor in good health. Sequencing was performed on blood. The chain combines TRBV19 with TRBJ1-5; no definite D call. CDR3 sequence: CASSRRPPPQHF. The CDR3 DNA is TGTGCCAGTAGTCGTCGTCCCCCGCCCCAGCATTTT.